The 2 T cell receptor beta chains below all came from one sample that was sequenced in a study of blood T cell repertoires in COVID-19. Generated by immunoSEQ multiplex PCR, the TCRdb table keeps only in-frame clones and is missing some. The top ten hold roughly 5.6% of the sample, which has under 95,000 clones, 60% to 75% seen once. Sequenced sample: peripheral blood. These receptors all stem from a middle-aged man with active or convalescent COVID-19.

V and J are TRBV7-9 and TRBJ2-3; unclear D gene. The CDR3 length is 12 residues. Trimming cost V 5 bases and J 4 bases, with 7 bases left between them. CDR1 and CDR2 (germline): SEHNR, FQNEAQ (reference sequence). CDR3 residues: CASSEWPDTQYF. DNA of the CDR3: TGTGCCAGCAGCGAATGGCCAGATACGCAGTATTTT.

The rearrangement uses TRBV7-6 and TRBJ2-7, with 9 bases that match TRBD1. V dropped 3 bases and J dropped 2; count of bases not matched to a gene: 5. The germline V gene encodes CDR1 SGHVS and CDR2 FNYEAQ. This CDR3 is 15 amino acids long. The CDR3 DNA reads TGTGCCAGCAGCTTGGGACAGGGTGGCCCCTACGAGCAGTACTTC. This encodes CASSLGQGGPYEQYF.